This T cell receptor beta chain appears in the sequencing data of a study of early T cells in non-severe SARS-CoV-2 infection. The wider study: The authors sequenced bulk RNA from unsorted whole blood, leaving chains unpaired. Study-wide findings and caveats: Matches to VDJdb favored anti-spike CD8 responses and missed private and CD4 specificities.

This CDR3 comprises 17 residues. With 3 bases clipped from V and 1 base from J, the junction kept 6 bases outside the gene matches. Looked up from germline, CDR1 is LNHDA and CDR2 is SQIVND (reference sequence). This clonotype was counted only a few times. Its antigen is unknown. Unique molecular identifiers were added to individual cDNA molecules. Each CDR3 protein gets one entry after TCRdb re-called the 5' RACE reads with MiXCR. The table shows about 90,000 distinct CDR3 sequences, with roughly 12% occurring only once. The sequenced sample was whole blood, obtained at baseline. The rearrangement joins TRBV19 to TRBJ2-3, with 11 bases identical to TRBD2. This receptor was obtained from an adult who was a healthcare worker with PCR-confirmed SARS-CoV-2 infection or an uninfected control (not recorded which). CDR3 DNA sequence: TGTGCCAGTAGTATTCGAGCGACTAGCGGGGGCACAGATACGCAGTATTTT. Amino acids: CASSIRATSGGTDTQYF.